Listed below are T cell receptor beta chains from one sample, sequenced in a study of T cell repertoires in cytomegalovirus infection. TCRdb redid the calling of the reads with MiXCR, one entry per CDR3 protein. The sample carries around 270,000 distinct CDR3 sequences, over 8% recorded once. Sequenced sample: PBMCs. The origin of the receptors is a human donor in good health (CMV status not recorded). Some clones in this sample may be carry-over from other donors' samples. The CDR3 runs from the conserved cysteine through the conserved F or W. Fields, in order: J gene, D gene, CDR3 length, clone size, V gene, CDR3 DNA, CDR3 protein. D genes are given only for firm matches. Clone size is given for some rows only: seen once, a few or many times, or a class if the clone is expanded.

TRBJ1-2 | - | 13 | many | TRBV11-2 | TGTGCCAGCAGCTTCCCTGCGGGACATGGCTACACCTTC | CASSFPAGHGYTF
TRBJ2-3 | TRBD2 | 19 | - | TRBV11-3 | TGTGCCAGCAGCTTCGAGACCGGGACTAAACAGCCTAGCACAGATACGCAGTATTTT | CASSFETGTKQPSTDTQYF
TRBJ1-1 | - | 13 | many | TRBV29-1 | TGCAGCGTTTGGCGAGCCGTAAACACTGAAGCTTTCTTT | CSVWRAVNTEAFF
TRBJ2-6 | - | 18 | many | TRBV7-2 | TGTGCCAGCAGCTTAGAGTCTGGATTAATCTCTGGGGCCAACGTCCTGACTTTC | CASSLESGLISGANVLTF
TRBJ1-4 | - | 14 | many | TRBV7-2 | TGTGCCAGCAGCCAGGGACGGAATAATGAAAAACTGTTTTTT | CASSQGRNNEKLFF
TRBJ2-2 | - | 15 | few | TRBV6-2/TRBV6-3 | TGTGCCAGCAGAACCGGGTCCCGGGGCACCGGGGAGCTGTTTTTT | CASRTGSRGTGELFF
TRBJ2-2 | TRBD2 | 15 | - | TRBV4-1 | TGCGCCAGCAGCCAAAACGGGAGGGGGGCCGGGGAGCTGTTTTTT | CASSQNGRGAGELFF
TRBJ2-2 | - | 15 | few | TRBV7-9 | TGTGCCAGCAGCTTAGACACAAGAAACACCGGGGAGCTGTTTTTT | CASSLDTRNTGELFF
TRBJ1-1 | - | 16 | few | TRBV7-2 | TGTGCCAGCAGCTTAGACGGTTTTGGGGGTTTGGCTGAAGCTTTCTTT | CASSLDGFGGLAEAFF
TRBJ1-1 | - | 14 | many | TRBV28 | TGTGCCACCGTGGGTCCGACAGTGAACACTGAAGCTTTCTTT | CATVGPTVNTEAFF
TRBJ1-2 | - | 13 | many | TRBV6-5 | TGTGCCAGCAGCCAACCGGAGGGCTATGGCTACACCTTC | CASSQPEGYGYTF
TRBJ2-7 | TRBD1 | 14 | - | TRBV7-4 | TGTGCCAGCAGCGGGGCAGGGGGAAGTGCCGAGCAGTACTTC | CASSGAGGSAEQYF
TRBJ2-3 | TRBD2 | 15 | many | TRBV7-2 | TGTGCCAGCATCCCGGGACTAGCGTCCACAGATACGCAGTATTTT | CASIPGLASTDTQYF
TRBJ2-7 | - | 13 | many | TRBV7-2 | TGTGCCAGCACCGCAGGGTTCTCCTACGAGCAGTACTTC | CASTAGFSYEQYF
TRBJ1-2 | TRBD1 | 12 | - | TRBV19 | TGTGCCAGTCATGGACAGGGAGGAGGCTACACCTTC | CASHGQGGGYTF
TRBJ1-3 | TRBD1 | 18 | many | TRBV12-3/TRBV12-4 | TGTGCCAGCAGTACGAGGACAGGGGGCCTATCTGTGAAGAACACCATATATTTT | CASSTRTGGLSVKNTIYF
TRBJ2-7 | - | 12 | few | TRBV12-5 | TGTGCTAGTGGCCTGGGGGGTGGCGAGCAGTACTTC | CASGLGGGEQYF
TRBJ2-7 | TRBD1 | 15 | many | TRBV7-2 | TGTGCCAGCAGCTCGGCAGGGGGTAGTCTCTACGAGCAGTACTTC | CASSSAGGSLYEQYF
TRBJ2-5 | TRBD2 | 16 | - | TRBV5-4 | TGTGCCAGCAGCCGACCGACTAGCGGGGTGCAAGAGACCCAGTACTTC | CASSRPTSGVQETQYF
TRBJ2-7 | - | 14 | - | TRBV6-2/TRBV6-3 | TGTGCCAGCAGCGATACGGGACATTTCTACGAGCAGTACTTC | CASSDTGHFYEQYF
TRBJ2-4 | TRBD1 | 17 | many | TRBV11-3 | TGTGCCAGCAGCATGTTACAGGGGGCGGTCGCCAAAAACATTCAGTACTTC | CASSMLQGAVAKNIQYF
TRBJ1-1 | - | 16 | few | TRBV5-6 | TGTGCCAGCAGCTTGGCCGGTAGGGGTTTGAACACTGAAGCTTTCTTT | CASSLAGRGLNTEAFF
TRBJ2-5 | - | 13 | many | TRBV28 | TGTGCCAGCAGTTTACCCCTCCAAGAGACCCAGTACTTC | CASSLPLQETQYF
TRBJ2-7 | - | 18 | few | TRBV5-6 | TGTGCCAGCAGTCCACTTCCGACGACCGCTAGGAACTCCTACGAGCAGTACTTC | CASSPLPTTARNSYEQYF
TRBJ2-1 | - | 15 | many | TRBV2 | TGTGCCAGCAACGACGCGGGCTACTCCTACAATGAGCAGTTCTTC | CASNDAGYSYNEQFF
TRBJ2-7 | TRBD2 | 14 | few | TRBV28 | TGTGCCAGCGCTGAGGGGGGCGGGGGGGTCGAGCAGTACTTC | CASAEGGGGVEQYF
TRBJ2-1 | - | 15 | many | TRBV7-2 | TGTGCCAGCAGCGTGGGGATTAACTCCTACAATGAGCAGTTCTTC | CASSVGINSYNEQFF
TRBJ2-2 | - | 15 | few | TRBV12-3/TRBV12-4 | TGTGCCAGCAGTTCCCAGGGGATGATAACCGGGGAGCTGTTTTTT | CASSSQGMITGELFF
TRBJ1-1 | - | 15 | many | TRBV7-2 | TGTGCCAGCAGCTTAGCGCCGGGTCAAAACACTGAAGCTTTCTTT | CASSLAPGQNTEAFF
TRBJ2-3 | TRBD2 | 15 | - | TRBV11-2 | TGTGCCAGCAGCTTAGACGGGGGGTGGACAGATACGCAGTATTTT | CASSLDGGWTDTQYF
TRBJ2-3 | TRBD1 | 16 | many | TRBV7-2 | TGTGCCAGCAGCCCGGGGGGACAGGGAATCACAGATACGCAGTATTTT | CASSPGGQGITDTQYF
TRBJ1-1 | - | 14 | many | TRBV7-2 | TGTGCCAGCAGCTTTGGGGGCGCGGGCTCAGAAGCTTTCTTT | CASSFGGAGSEAFF
TRBJ2-7 | - | 15 | few | TRBV6-2/TRBV6-3 | TGTGCCAGCAGCCGATCAGGGGGGTCCACCTACGAGCAGTACTTC | CASSRSGGSTYEQYF
TRBJ1-2 | - | 13 | many | TRBV7-6 | TGTGCCAGCAGCTTAGGTCCGATCTATGGCTACACCTTC | CASSLGPIYGYTF
TRBJ2-3 | - | 13 | many | TRBV7-9 | TGTGCCAGCAGCTTAGACGGATCGGATACGCAGTATTTT | CASSLDGSDTQYF
TRBJ2-5 | - | 13 | few | TRBV2 | TGTGCCAGCAAGAAACAGGCAGAAGAGACCCAGTACTTC | CASKKQAEETQYF
TRBJ2-2 | - | 17 | few | TRBV19 | TGTGCCAGTAGTCCCAGCCCGGCAGGACCAAACACCGGGGAGCTGTTTTTT | CASSPSPAGPNTGELFF
TRBJ2-7 | TRBD2 | 15 | many | TRBV7-2 | TGTGCCAGCAGCCCACTAGCGGGAGTTTCCTACGAGCAGTACTTC | CASSPLAGVSYEQYF
TRBJ2-6 | - | 15 | few | TRBV7-2 | TGTGCCAGCAGCCCCGATATCTCTGGGGCCAACGTCCTGACTTTC | CASSPDISGANVLTF
TRBJ1-2 | - | 15 | many | TRBV20-1 | TGCAGTGCTAGAGACCCCCGGGCTATCTCAGGTGGCTACACCTTC | CSARDPRAISGGYTF
TRBJ1-6 | - | 15 | - | TRBV14 | TGTGCCAGCAGCCTTAGCCCCCTCGGGCACTCACCCCTCCACTTT | CASSLSPLGHSPLHF
TRBJ1-1 | - | 11 | many | TRBV7-2 | TGTGCCAGCAGCGCCCTCACTGAAGCTTTCTTT | CASSALTEAFF
TRBJ1-6 | - | 15 | few | TRBV20-1 | TGCAGTGCTAGAGATAGGGAGGGCAGGAATTCACCCCTCCACTTT | CSARDREGRNSPLHF
TRBJ1-1 | - | 16 | few | TRBV15 | TGTGCCACCAGCAGAGTGTTTGGGTCGTTGAACACTGAAGCTTTCTTT | CATSRVFGSLNTEAFF
TRBJ2-1 | TRBD1 | 13 | many | TRBV29-1 | TGCAGCGTAGGAGGACAGGGAAGGGCTGAGCAGTTCTTC | CSVGGQGRAEQFF
TRBJ2-5 | TRBD2 | 16 | many | TRBV7-2 | TGTGCCAGCAGCTCGCCAGCGGGGGCCGAACAAGAGACCCAGTACTTC | CASSSPAGAEQETQYF
TRBJ2-7 | TRBD2 | 13 | few | TRBV5-1 | TGCGCCACCAACCTAGCGGGAGGAGACGAGCAGTACTTC | CATNLAGGDEQYF
TRBJ2-7 | TRBD1 | 15 | many | TRBV28 | TGTGCCAGCACCCTAACAGGGGGCTTTACCTACGAGCAGTACTTC | CASTLTGGFTYEQYF
TRBJ2-7 | - | 14 | few | TRBV29-1 | TGCAGCGGGATTAGGTCGGGAGAAGTCCACGAGCAGTACTTC | CSGIRSGEVHEQYF
TRBJ2-2 | TRBD2 | 15 | many | TRBV7-8 | TGTGCCAGCAGCTTAAGCGGGGAGTGGGGCGGGGAGCTGTTTTTT | CASSLSGEWGGELFF
TRBJ2-7 | - | 14 | many | TRBV7-4 | TGTGCCAGCAGCTTAGTTGGGACGCCCTACGAGCAGTACTTC | CASSLVGTPYEQYF
TRBJ2-1 | TRBD1 | 16 | - | TRBV13 | TGTGCCAGCACCGCACAGGGGGCGTCGTCTTACAATGAGCAGTTCTTC | CASTAQGASSYNEQFF
TRBJ2-7 | TRBD2 | 16 | many | TRBV5-4 | TGTGCCAGCAGCCCGGGGCCTAGCGGGGTGTCCTACGAGCAGTACTTC | CASSPGPSGVSYEQYF
TRBJ1-5 | - | 14 | once | TRBV12-3/TRBV12-4 | TGTGCCAGCAGTCTCTCAGGGGAGCGGCAGCCCCAGCATTTT | CASSLSGERQPQHF
TRBJ1-2 | - | 12 | many | TRBV29-1 | TGCAGCGTTCGAAGGGTGTTGGGGGGCTACACCTTC | CSVRRVLGGYTF
TRBJ1-3 | - | 15 | few | TRBV11-3 | TGTGCCAGCAGCTCCAGCGCCCGTCCTGGGGACACCATATATTTT | CASSSSARPGDTIYF
TRBJ1-2 | - | 15 | many | TRBV7-8 | TGTGCCAGCAGAGAAGGCGCAGGTTGGGGATATGGCTACACCTTC | CASREGAGWGYGYTF